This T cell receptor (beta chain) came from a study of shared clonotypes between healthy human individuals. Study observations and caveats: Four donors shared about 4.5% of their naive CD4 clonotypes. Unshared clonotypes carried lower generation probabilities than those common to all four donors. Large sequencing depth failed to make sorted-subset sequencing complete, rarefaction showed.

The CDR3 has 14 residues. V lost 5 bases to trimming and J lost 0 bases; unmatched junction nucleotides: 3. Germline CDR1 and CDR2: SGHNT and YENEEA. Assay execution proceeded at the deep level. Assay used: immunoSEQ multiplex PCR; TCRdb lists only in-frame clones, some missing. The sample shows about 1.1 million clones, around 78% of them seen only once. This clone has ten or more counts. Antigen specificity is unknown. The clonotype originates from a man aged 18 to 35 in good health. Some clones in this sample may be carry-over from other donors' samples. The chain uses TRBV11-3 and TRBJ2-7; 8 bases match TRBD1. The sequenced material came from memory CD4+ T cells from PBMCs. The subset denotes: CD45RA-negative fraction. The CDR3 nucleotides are TGTGCCAGCAGCGGCAGGGGGCCCTCCTACGAGCAGTACTTC. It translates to CASSGRGPSYEQYF.